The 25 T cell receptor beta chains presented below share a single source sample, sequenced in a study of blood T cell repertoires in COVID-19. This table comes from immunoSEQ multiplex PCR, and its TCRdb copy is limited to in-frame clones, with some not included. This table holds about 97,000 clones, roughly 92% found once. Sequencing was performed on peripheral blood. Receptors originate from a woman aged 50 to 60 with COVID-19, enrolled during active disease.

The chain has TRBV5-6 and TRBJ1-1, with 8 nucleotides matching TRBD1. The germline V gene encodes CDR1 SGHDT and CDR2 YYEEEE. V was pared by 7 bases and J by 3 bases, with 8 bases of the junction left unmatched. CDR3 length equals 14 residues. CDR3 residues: CASRSRTGYTEAFF. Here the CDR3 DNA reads TGTGCCAGCCGTAGTCGGACAGGGTACACTGAAGCTTTCTTT.

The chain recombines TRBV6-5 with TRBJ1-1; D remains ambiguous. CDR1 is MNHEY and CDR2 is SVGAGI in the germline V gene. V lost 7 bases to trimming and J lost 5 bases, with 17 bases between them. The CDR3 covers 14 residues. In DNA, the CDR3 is TGTGCCAGCACGGTGTTGGAGGGATTGACTGAAGCTTTCTTT. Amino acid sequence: CASTVLEGLTEAFF.

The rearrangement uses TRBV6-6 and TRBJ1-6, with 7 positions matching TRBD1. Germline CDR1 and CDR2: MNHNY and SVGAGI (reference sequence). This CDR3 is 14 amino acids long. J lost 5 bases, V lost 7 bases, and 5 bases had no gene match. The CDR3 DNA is TGTGCCAGCACCGCCGACAGGGATAATTCACCCCTCCACTTT. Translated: CASTADRDNSPLHF.

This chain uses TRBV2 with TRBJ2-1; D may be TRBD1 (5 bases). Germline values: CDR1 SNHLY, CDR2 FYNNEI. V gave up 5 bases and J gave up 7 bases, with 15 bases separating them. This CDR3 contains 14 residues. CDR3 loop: CASSTSYRTNEQFF. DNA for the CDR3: TGTGCCAGCAGTACCTCTTACAGGACGAATGAGCAGTTCTTC.

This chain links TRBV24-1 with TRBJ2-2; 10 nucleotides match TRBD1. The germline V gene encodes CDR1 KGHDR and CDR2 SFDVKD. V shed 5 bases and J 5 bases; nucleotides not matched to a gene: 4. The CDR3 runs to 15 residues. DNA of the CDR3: TGTGCCACCAGTGCCCGGGGACAGGGGACCGGGGAGCTGTTTTTT. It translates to CATSARGQGTGELFF.

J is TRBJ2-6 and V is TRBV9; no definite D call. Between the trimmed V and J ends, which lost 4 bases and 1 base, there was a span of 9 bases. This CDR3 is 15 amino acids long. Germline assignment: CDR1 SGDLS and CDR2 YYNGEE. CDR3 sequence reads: CASSLYSSGANVLTF. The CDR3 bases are TGTGCCAGCAGCCTGTACAGTTCTGGGGCCAACGTCCTGACTTTC.

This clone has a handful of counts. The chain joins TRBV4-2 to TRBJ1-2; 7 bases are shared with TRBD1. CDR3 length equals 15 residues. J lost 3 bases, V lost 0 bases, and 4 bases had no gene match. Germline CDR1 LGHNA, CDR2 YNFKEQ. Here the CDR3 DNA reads TGTGCCAGCAGCCAAGAGACAGGGCTATACTATGGCTACACCTTC. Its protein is CASSQETGLYYGYTF.

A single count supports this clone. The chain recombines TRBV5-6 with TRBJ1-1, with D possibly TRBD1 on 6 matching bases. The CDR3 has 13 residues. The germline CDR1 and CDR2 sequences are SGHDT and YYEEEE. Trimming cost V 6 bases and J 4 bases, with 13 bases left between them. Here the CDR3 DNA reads TGTGCCAGCAACCTTAGGGGGGGCACTGAAGCTTTCTTT. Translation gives CASNLRGGTEAFF. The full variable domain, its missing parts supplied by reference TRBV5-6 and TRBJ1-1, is DAGVTQSPTHLIKTRGQQVTLRCSPKSGHDTVSWYQQALGQGPQFIFQYYEEEERQRGNFPDRFSGHQFPNYSSELNVNALLLGDSALYLCASNLRGGTEAFFGQGTRLTVV.

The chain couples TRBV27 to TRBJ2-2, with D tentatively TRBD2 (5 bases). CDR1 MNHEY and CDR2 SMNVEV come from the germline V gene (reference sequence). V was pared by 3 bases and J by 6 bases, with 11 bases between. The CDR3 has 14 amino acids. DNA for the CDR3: TGTGCCAGCAGTTTCAGCGAACTAGCCGGGGAGCTGTTTTTT. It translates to CASSFSELAGELFF.

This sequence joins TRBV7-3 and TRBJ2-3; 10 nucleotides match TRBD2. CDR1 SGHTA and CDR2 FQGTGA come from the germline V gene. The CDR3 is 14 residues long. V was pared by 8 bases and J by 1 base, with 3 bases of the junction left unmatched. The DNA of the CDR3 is TGTGCCAGCGCCCTAGCGGGGGGCACAGATACGCAGTATTTT. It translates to CASALAGGTDTQYF.

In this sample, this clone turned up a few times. The CDR3 loop is CASTPGGRGWVTEAFF. The CDR3 bases are TGTGCCAGTACCCCAGGGGGCAGGGGTTGGGTTACTGAAGCTTTCTTT. V gene TRBV19 combines with J gene TRBJ1-1; 8 nucleotides agree with TRBD1. V shed 7 bases, J shed 5 bases, and the junction held 15 bases outside the gene matches. This CDR3 is built from 16 residues. Germline CDR1 and CDR2: LNHDA and SQIVND (reference sequence). Complete variable domain (other parts from reference TRBV19 and TRBJ1-1): DGGITQSPKYLFRKEGQNVTLSCEQNLNHDAMYWYRQDPGQGLRLIYYSQIVNDFQKGDIAEGYSVSREKKESFPLTVTSAQKNPTAFYLCASTPGGRGWVTEAFFGQGTRLTVV.

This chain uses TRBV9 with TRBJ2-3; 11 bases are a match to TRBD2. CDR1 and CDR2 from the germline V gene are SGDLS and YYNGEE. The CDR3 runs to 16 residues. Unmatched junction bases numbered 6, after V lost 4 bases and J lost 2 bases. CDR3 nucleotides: TGTGCCAGCAGCCCCTCTAGCGGGGGGTACACAGATACGCAGTATTTT. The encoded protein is CASSPSSGGYTDTQYF.

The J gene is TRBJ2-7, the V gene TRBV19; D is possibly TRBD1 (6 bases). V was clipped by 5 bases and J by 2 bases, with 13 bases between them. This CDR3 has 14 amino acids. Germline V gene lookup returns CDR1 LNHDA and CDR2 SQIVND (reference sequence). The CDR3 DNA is TGTGCCAGTAGTGCCACAGGGAATCCCTACGAGCAGTACTTC. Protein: CASSATGNPYEQYF.

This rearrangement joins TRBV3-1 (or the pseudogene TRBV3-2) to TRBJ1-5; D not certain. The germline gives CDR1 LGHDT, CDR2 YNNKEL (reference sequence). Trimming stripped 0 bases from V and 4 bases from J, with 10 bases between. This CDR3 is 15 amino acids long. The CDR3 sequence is CASSQEGTGNQPQHF. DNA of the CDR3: TGTGCCAGCAGCCAAGAAGGAACGGGAAATCAGCCCCAGCATTTT.

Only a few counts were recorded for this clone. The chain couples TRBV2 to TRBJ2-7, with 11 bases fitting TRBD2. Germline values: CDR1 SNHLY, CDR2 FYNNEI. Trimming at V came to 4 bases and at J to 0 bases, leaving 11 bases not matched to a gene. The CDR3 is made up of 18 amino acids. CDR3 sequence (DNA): TGTGCCAGCAGTGGGGTTTCCTCTAGCGGGGGGAACTCCTACGAGCAGTACTTC. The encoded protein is CASSGVSSSGGNSYEQYF.

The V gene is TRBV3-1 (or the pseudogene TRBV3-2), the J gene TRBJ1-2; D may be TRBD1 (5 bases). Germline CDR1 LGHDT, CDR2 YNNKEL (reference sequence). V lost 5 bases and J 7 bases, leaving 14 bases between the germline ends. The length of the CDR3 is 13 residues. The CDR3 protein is CASSLREGSGYTF. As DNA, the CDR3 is TGTGCCAGCAGCTTAAGGGAGGGGAGTGGCTACACCTTC.

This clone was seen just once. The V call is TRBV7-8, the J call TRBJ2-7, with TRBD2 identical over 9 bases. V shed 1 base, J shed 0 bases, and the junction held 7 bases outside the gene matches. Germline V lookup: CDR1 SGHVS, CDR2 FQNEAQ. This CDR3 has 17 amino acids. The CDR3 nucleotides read TGTGCCAGCAGCTTAGGGCTAGCGGGGTTCCCCTCCTACGAGCAGTACTTC. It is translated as CASSLGLAGFPSYEQYF. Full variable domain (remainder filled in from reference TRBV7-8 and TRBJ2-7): GAGVSQSPRYKVAKRGQDVALRCDPISGHVSLFWYQQALGQGPEFLTYFQNEAQLDKSGLPSDRFFAERPEGSVSTLKIQRTQQEDSAVYLCASSLGLAGFPSYEQYFGPGTRLTVT.

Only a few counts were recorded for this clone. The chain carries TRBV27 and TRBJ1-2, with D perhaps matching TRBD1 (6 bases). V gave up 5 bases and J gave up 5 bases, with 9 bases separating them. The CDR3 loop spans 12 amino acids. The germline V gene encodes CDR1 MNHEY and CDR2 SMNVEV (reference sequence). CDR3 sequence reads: CASSPQGYGYTF. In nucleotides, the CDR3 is TGTGCCAGCAGTCCACAGGGATATGGCTACACCTTC.

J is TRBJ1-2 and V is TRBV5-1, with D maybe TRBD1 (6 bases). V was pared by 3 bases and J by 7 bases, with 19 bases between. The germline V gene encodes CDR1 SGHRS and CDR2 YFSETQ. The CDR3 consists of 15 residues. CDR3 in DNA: TGCGCCAGCAGCTACGATGGGCAGGGGAGTAGTGGCTACACCTTC. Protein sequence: CASSYDGQGSSGYTF. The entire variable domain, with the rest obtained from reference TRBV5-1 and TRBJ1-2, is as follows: KAGVTQTPRYLIKTRGQQVTLSCSPISGHRSVSWYQQTPGQGLQFLFEYFSETQRNKGNFPGRFSGRQFSNSRSEMNVSTLELGDSALYLCASSYDGQGSSGYTFGSGTRLTVV.

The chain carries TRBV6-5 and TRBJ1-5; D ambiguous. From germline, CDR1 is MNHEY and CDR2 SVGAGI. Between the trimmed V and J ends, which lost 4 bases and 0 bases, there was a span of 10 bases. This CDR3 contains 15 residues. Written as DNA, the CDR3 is TGTGCCAGCAGTTCAGCAACAGATAGCAATCAGCCCCAGCATTTT. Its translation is CASSSATDSNQPQHF.

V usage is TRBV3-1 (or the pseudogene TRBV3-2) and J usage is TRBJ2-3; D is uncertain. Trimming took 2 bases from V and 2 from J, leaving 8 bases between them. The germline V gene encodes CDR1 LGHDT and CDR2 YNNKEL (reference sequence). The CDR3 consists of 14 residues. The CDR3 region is CASSQLAHTDTQYF. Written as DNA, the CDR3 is TGTGCCAGCAGCCAACTGGCCCACACAGATACGCAGTATTTT.

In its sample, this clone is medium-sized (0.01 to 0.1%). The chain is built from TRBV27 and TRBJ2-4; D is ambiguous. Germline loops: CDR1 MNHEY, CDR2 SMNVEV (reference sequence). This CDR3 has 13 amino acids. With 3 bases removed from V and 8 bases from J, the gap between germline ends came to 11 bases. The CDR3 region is CASSLGPPDIQYF. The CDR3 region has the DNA TGTGCCAGCAGTTTGGGCCCTCCAGACATTCAGTACTTC.

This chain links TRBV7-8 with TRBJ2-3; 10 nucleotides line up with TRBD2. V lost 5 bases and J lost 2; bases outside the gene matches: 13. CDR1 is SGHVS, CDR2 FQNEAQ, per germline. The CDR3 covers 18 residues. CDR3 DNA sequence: TGTGCCAGCAGCCCCTCCGGGGCTAGCGGGGGACTCACAGATACGCAGTATTTT. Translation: CASSPSGASGGLTDTQYF. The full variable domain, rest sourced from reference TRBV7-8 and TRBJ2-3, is GAGVSQSPRYKVAKRGQDVALRCDPISGHVSLFWYQQALGQGPEFLTYFQNEAQLDKSGLPSDRFFAERPEGSVSTLKIQRTQQEDSAVYLCASSPSGASGGLTDTQYFGPGTRLTVL.

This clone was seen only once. The CDR3: CASSLGGGEQYV. Here the CDR3 DNA reads TGTGCCAGCAGCTTGGGAGGGGGCGAGCAGTACGTC. The chain is built from TRBV5-4 and TRBJ2-7; the D gene is possibly TRBD1 (6 bases). The CDR3 consists of 12 residues. Germline V gives CDR1 SGHNT, CDR2 YYREEE (reference sequence). The ends were cut back, 0 bases at V and 6 bases at J, with 7 bases in the middle.

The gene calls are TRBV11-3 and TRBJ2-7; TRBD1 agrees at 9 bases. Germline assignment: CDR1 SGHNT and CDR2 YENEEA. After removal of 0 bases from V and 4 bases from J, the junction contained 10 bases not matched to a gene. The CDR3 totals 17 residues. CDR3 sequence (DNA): TGTGCCAGCAGCTTAGAGGATTGGGGGACAGGGAAGTACGAGCAGTACTTC. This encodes CASSLEDWGTGKYEQYF.